This entry describes one TCR beta chain. This probably arose from a read error, given a far larger clone one base away. Genomic DNA from unsorted samples was obtained from about 88 million PBMCs (per sample). Using ten immunoSEQ deep assay plates, investigators sequenced unsorted PBMC DNA. Only in-frame clones appear in the TCRdb table, and some are missing; sequencing was by immunoSEQ multiplex PCR. The sample contains about 520,000 clones, roughly 80% of which appear only once. CDR1 is SEHNR, CDR2 FQNEAQ, per germline (reference sequence). There are 14 residues in the CDR3. The ends were cut back, 7 bases at V and 0 bases at J, with 10 bases in the middle. The sample belongs to a study of shared clonotypes between healthy human individuals.

The sequencing input was PBMCs. This receptor was identified in a middle-aged woman in good health. Some clones in this sample may be carry-over from other donors' samples. This chain joins TRBV7-9 and TRBJ2-4; D is tentatively TRBD1 or TRBD2 (5 bases each). Here the CDR3 DNA reads TGTGCCAGCATCTCCGGGACAGCCAAAAACATTCAGTACTTC. Translated: CASISGTAKNIQYF.